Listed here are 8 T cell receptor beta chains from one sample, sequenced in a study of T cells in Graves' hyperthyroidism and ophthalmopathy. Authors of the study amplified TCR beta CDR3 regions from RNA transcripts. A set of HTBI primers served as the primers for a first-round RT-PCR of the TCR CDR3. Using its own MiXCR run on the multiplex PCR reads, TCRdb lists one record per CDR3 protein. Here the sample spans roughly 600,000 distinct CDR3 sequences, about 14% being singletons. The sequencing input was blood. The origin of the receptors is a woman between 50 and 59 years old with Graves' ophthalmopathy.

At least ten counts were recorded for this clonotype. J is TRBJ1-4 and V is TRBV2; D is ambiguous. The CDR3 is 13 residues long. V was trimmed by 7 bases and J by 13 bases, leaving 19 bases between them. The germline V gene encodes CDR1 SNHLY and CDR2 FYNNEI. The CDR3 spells CASNTRTDLGLFF. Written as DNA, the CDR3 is TGTGCCAGCAACACCAGGACCGACCTAGGACTGTTTTTT.

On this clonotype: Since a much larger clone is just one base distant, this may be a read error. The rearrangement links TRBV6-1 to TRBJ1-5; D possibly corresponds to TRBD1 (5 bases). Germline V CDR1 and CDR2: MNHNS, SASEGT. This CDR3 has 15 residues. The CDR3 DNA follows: TGTGCCAGCAGGGTAGACAGACTTAGCAATCAGTCCCAGCATTTT. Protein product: CASRVDRLSNQSQHF.

The CDR3 loop reads CASSRPGGSPEAFF. CDR3 bases: TGTGCCAGCAGCCGCCCCGGGGGGTCCCCTGAAGCTTTCTTT. This chain uses TRBV6-1 with TRBJ1-1; tentatively, D is TRBD1 (5 bases). V lost 6 bases to trimming and J lost 6 bases, with 17 bases between them. Per the germline V gene, CDR1 is MNHNS and CDR2 is SASEGT. The CDR3 covers 14 residues.

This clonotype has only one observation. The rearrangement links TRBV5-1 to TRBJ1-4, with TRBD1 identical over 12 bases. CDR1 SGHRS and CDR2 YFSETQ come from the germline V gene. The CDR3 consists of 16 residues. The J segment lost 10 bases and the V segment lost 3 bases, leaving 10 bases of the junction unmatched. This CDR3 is CASSSGQGASAGKLFF. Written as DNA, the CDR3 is TGCGCCAGCAGCTCGGGACAGGGGGCGTCGGCAGGAAAACTGTTTTTT.

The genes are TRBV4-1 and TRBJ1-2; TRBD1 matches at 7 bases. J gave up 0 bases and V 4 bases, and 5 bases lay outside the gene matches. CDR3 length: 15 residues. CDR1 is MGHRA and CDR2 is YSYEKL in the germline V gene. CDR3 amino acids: CASSPGTAANYGYTF. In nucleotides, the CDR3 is TGCGCCAGCAGCCCTGGGACAGCAGCTAACTATGGCTACACCTTC.

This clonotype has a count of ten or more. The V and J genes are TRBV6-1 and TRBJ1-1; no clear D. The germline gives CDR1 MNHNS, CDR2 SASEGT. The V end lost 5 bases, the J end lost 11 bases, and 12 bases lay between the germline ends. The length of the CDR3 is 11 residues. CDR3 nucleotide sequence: TGTGCCAGCAGTTCGCTGGAAGCGGCTTTCTTT. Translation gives CASSSLEAAFF.

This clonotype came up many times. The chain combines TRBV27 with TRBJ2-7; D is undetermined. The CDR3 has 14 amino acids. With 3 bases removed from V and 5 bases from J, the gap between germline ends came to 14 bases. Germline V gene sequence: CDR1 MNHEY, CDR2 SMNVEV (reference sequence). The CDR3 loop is CASSFSGLVHEQYF. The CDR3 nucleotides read TGTGCCAGCAGTTTCTCCGGTCTCGTCCACGAGCAGTACTTC.

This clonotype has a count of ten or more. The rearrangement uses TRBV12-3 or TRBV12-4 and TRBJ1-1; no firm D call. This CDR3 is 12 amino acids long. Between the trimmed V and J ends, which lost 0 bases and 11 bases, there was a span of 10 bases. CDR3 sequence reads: CASSLAVGIAFF. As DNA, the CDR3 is TGTGCCAGCAGTTTAGCTGTGGGAATCGCTTTCTTT.